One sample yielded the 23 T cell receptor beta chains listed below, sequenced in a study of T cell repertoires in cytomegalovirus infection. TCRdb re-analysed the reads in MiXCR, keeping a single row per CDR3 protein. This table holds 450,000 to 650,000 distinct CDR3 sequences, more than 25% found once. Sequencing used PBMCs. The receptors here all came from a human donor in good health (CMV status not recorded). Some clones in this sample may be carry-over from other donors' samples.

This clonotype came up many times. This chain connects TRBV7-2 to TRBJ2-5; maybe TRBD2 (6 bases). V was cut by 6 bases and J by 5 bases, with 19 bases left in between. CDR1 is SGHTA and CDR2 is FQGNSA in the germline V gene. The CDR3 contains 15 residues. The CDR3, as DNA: TGTGCCAGCAGGCCATCAACTAGCAGGCGGGAGACCCAGTACTTC. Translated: CASRPSTSRRETQYF.

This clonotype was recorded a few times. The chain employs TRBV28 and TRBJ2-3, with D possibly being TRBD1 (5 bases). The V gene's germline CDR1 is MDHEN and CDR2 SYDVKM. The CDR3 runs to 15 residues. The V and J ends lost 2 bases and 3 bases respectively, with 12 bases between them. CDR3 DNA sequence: TGTGCCAGCAGTTTAGTGGCAGGGCTAACAGATACGCAGTATTTT. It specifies CASSLVAGLTDTQYF.

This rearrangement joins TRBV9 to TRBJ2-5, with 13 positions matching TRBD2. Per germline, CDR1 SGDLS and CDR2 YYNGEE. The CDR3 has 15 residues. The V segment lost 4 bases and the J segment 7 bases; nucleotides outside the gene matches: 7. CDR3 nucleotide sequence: TGTGCCAGCAGCATCGGGACTAGCGGGATGGGGACCCAGTACTTC. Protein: CASSIGTSGMGTQYF. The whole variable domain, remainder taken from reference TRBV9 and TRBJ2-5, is DSGVTQTPKHLITATGQRVTLRCSPRSGDLSVYWYQQSLDQGLQFLIQYYNGEERAKGNILERFSAQQFPDLHSELNLSSLELGDSALYFCASSIGTSGMGTQYFGPGTRLLVL.

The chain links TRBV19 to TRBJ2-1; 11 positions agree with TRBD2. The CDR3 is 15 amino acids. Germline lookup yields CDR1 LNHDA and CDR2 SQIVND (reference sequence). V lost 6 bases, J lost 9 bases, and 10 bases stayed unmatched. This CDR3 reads CASSTSGSYIGEQFF. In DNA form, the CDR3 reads TGTGCCAGTAGCACTAGCGGGAGTTATATTGGTGAGCAGTTCTTC.

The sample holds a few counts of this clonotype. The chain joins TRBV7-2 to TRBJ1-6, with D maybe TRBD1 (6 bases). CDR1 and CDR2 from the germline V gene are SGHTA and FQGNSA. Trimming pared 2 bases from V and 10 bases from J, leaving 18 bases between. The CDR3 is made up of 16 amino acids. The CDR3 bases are TGTGCCAGCAGCTTATTAGGCAGGGGAAGGCGCTCACCCCTCCACTTT. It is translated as CASSLLGRGRRSPLHF.

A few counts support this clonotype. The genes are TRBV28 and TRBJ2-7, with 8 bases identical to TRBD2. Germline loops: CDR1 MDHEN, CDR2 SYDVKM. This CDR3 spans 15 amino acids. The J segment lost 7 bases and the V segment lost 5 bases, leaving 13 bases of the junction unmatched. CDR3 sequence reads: CASSLGRAGGWEQYF. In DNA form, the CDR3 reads TGTGCCAGCAGTCTGGGCCGGGCGGGAGGATGGGAGCAGTACTTC. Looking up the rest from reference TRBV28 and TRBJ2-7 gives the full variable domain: DVKVTQSSRYLVKRTGEKVFLECVQDMDHENMFWYRQDPGLGLRLIYFSYDVKMKEKGDIPEGYSVSREKKERFSLILESASTNQTSMYLCASSLGRAGGWEQYFGPGTRLTVT.

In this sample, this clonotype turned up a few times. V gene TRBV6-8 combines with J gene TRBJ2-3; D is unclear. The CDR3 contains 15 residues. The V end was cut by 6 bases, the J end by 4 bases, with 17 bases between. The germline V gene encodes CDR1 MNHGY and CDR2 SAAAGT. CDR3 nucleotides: TGTGCCAGCAGACTACGCGACTTTGTGGCAGATACGCAGTATTTT. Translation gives CASRLRDFVADTQYF.

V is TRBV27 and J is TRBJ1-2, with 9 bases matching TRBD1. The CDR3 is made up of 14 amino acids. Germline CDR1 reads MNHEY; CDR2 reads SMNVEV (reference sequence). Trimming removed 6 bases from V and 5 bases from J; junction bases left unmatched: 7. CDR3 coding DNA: TGTGCCAGCAGAGCACAGGGGGCAAGATATGGCTACACCTTC. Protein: CASRAQGARYGYTF.

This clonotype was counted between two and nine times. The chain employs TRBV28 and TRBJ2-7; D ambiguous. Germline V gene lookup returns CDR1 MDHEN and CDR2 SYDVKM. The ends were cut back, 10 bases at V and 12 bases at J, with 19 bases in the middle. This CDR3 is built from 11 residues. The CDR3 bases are TGTGCCACCGAAGGGTCCCCCATCCTGTACTTC. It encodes CATEGSPILYF.

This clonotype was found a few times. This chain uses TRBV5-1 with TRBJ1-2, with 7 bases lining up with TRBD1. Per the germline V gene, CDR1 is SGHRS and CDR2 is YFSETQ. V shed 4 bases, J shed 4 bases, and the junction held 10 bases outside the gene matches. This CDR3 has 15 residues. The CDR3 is CASSPRTGDPYGYTF. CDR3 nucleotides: TGCGCCAGCAGCCCCCGGACAGGAGATCCCTATGGCTACACCTTC.

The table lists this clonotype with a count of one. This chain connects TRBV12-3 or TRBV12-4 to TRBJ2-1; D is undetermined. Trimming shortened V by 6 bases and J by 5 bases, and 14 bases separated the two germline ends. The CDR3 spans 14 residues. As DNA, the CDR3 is TGTGCCAGCAGCCCGGCCACACCTAACAATGAGCAGTTCTTC. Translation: CASSPATPNNEQFF.

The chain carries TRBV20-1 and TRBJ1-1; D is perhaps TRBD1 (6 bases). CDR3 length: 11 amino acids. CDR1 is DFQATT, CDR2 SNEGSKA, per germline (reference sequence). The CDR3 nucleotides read TGCAGCCTACAACCGGGACAAGAAGCTTTCTTT. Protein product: CSLQPGQEAFF.

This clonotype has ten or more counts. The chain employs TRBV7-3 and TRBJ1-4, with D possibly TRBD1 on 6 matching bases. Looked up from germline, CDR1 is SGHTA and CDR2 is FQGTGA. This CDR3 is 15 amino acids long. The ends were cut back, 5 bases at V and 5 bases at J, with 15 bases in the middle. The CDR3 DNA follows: TGTGCCAGCAGCGCTATGGGGGGGGCGAATGAAAAACTGTTTTTT. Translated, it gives CASSAMGGANEKLFF.

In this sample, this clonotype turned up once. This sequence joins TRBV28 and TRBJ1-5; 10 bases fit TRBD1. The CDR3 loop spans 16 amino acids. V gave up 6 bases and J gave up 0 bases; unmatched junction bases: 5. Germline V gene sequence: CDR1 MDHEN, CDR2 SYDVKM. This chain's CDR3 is CASRMDRGSSNQPQHF. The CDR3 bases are TGTGCCAGCAGGATGGACAGGGGGAGTAGCAATCAGCCCCAGCATTTT.

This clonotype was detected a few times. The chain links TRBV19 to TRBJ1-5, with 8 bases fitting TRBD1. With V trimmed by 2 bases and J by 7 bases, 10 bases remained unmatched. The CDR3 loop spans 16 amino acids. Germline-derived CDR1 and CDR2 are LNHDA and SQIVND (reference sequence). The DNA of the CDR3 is TGTGCCAGTAGTATACCCGGGGGGACAGGAGGCCAGCCCCAGCATTTT. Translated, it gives CASSIPGGTGGQPQHF.

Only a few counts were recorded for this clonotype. The CDR3 DNA reads as TGTGCCAGTAGGAGGGAGCAGGGAGGGTCGGGCCTGAACACTGAAGCTTTCTTT. Translating it yields CASRREQGGSGLNTEAFF. This sequence joins TRBV19 and TRBJ1-1; TRBD1 might be the D (5 bases). From germline, CDR1 is LNHDA and CDR2 SQIVND (reference sequence). Between the trimmed V and J ends, which lost 6 bases and 0 bases, there was a span of 23 bases. This CDR3 contains 18 residues.

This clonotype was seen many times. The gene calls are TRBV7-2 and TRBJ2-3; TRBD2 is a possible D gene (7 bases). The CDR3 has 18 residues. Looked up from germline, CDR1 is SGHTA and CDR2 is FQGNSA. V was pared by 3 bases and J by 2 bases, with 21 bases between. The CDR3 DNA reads TGTGCCAGCAGCTTGACTCGGGCGGGTGCGGGGGCCACAGATACGCAGTATTTT. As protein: CASSLTRAGAGATDTQYF.

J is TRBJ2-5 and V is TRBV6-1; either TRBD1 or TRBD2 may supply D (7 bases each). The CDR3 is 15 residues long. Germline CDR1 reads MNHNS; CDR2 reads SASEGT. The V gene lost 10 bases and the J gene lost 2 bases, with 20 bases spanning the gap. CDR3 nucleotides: TGTGCCAACAGGGAGGGGACAGTGAAACAAGAGACCCAGTACTTC. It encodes CANREGTVKQETQYF.

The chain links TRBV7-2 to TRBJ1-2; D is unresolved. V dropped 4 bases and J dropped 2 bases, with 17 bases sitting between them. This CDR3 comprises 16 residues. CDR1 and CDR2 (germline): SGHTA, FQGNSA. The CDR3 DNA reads TGTGCCAGCAGCTCCACGTCCATGACGGGAAACTATGGCTACACCTTC. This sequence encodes CASSSTSMTGNYGYTF. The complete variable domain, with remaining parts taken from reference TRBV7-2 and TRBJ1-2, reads GAGVSQSPSNKVTEKGKDVELRCDPISGHTALYWYRQSLGQGLEFLIYFQGNSAPDKSGLPSDRFSAERTGGSVSTLTIQRTQQEDSAVYLCASSSTSMTGNYGYTFGSGTRLTVV.

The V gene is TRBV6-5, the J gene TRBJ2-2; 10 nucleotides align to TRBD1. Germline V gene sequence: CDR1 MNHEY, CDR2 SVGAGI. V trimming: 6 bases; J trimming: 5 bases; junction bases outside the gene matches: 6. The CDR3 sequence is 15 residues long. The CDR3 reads CASRSTGGFTGELFF. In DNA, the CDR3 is TGTGCCAGCAGATCGACAGGGGGCTTTACCGGGGAGCTGTTTTTT.

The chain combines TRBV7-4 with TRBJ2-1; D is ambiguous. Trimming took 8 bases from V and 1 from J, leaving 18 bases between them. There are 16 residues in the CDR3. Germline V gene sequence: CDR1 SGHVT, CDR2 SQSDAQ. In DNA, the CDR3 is TGTGCCAGCGGGGAAGGCAAGTTATTTTCCTACAATGAGCAGTTCTTC. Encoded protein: CASGEGKLFSYNEQFF.

CDR3 sequence: CASSYLTGIPDTQYF. In DNA form, the CDR3 reads TGTGCCAGCAGTTACTTGACAGGGATCCCAGATACGCAGTATTTT. The V and J genes are TRBV6-6 and TRBJ2-3; 7 bases agree with TRBD1. J was trimmed by 4 bases and V by 1 base; bases with no gene match: 5. From germline, CDR1 is MNHNY and CDR2 SVGAGI (reference sequence). There are 15 residues in the CDR3.

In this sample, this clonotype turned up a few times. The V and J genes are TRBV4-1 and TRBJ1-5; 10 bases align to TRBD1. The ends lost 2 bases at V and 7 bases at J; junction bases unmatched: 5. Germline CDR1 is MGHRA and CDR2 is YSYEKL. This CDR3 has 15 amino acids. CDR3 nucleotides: TGCGCCAGCAGCCAACGACAGGGGGCCAGCCAGCCCCAGCATTTT. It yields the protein CASSQRQGASQPQHF.